Following are 14 T cell receptor beta chains from one sample sequenced in a study of OX40 agonist ivuxolimab in advanced cancers. TCRdb keeps only in-frame clones here, not all; method: immunoSEQ multiplex PCR. The data contain 45,000 to 65,000 clones, about 90% of them singletons. The sample here was CD4+ or CD8+ T cells sorted from blood, taken in a trial of the OX40 agonist ivuxolimab. The source is an adult with an advanced solid tumor such as melanoma, head and neck, liver or kidney cancer.

The rearrangement joins TRBV27 to TRBJ2-3; 9 bases fit TRBD2. Germline lookup yields CDR1 MNHEY and CDR2 SMNVEV (reference sequence). The trim removed 4 bases at V and 4 bases at J, leaving 12 bases unmatched. This CDR3 contains 17 residues. CDR3 loop: CASSSQLGLAFPDTQYF. The DNA of the CDR3 is TGTGCCAGCAGTTCACAGCTAGGACTAGCGTTCCCAGATACGCAGTATTTT.

The V gene is TRBV27, the J gene TRBJ2-1, with no clear D. V lost 3 bases to trimming and J lost 12 bases, with 21 bases between them. Germline-derived CDR1 and CDR2 are MNHEY and SMNVEV (reference sequence). This CDR3 contains 15 residues. The DNA for the CDR3 is TGTGCCAGCAGTTTGAATCGGCTCCCATCCGCCGGGCAGTTCTTC. Translating gives CASSLNRLPSAGQFF.

The rearrangement joins TRBV4-2 to TRBJ2-3; maybe TRBD2 (7 bases). Trimming left V 6 bases short and J 1 base short, with 11 bases between. The CDR3 runs 14 residues. In germline, CDR1 is LGHNA, CDR2 YNFKEQ. The CDR3 nucleotides are TGTGCCAGCAGAGGGGGGGGCGGCACAGATACGCAGTATTTT. This sequence encodes CASRGGGGTDTQYF.

The V call is TRBV25-1, the J call TRBJ1-2; D unclear. Germline V CDR1 and CDR2: MGHDK, SYGVNS. V was pared by 1 base and J by 6 bases, with 15 bases between. The CDR3 loop spans 15 amino acids. CDR3 protein: CASSELGARIDGYTF. The CDR3 nucleotides read TGTGCCAGCAGTGAATTAGGAGCCCGAATCGATGGCTACACCTTC.

The rearrangement joins TRBV5-5 to TRBJ2-7; weak D call: TRBD1 (6 bases). CDR3 size: 18 residues. V was clipped by 2 bases and J by 2 bases, with 23 bases between them. Germline CDR1 and CDR2: SGHKS and YYEKEE (reference sequence). CDR3 amino acids: CASSLDLGAGTPAYEQYV. The CDR3, as DNA: TGTGCCAGCAGCTTAGACTTAGGGGCCGGGACACCCGCCTACGAGCAGTACGTC.

The chain joins TRBV11-2 to TRBJ2-7; no firm D call. Germline V gene lookup returns CDR1 SGHAT and CDR2 FQNNGV. With 3 bases removed from V and 1 base from J, the gap between germline ends came to 10 bases. CDR3 length: 14 residues. The DNA for the CDR3 is TGTGCCAGCAGCTTGAACACTCAATCCTACGAGCAGTACTTC. Protein sequence: CASSLNTQSYEQYF.

This clone was counted only a few times. This chain uses TRBV7-8 with TRBJ2-7, with 10 positions matching TRBD1. Per the germline V gene, CDR1 is SGHVS and CDR2 is FQNEAQ. The CDR3 is made up of 15 amino acids. After removal of 4 bases from V and 5 bases from J, the junction contained 8 bases not matched to a gene. CDR3 region: CASSSAGTGADEQYF. The CDR3 nucleotides are TGTGCCAGCAGCTCCGCCGGGACAGGGGCCGACGAGCAGTACTTC.

This chain joins TRBV6-6 and TRBJ2-7, with 7 bases fitting TRBD2. CDR3 size: 15 residues. V lost 6 bases and J lost 0; bases outside the gene matches: 8. CDR1 and CDR2 (germline): MNHNY, SVGAGI (reference sequence). The CDR3 nucleotides are TGTGCCAGCAGCCAAAGGACTAGTGCCTCCTACGAGCAGTACTTC. Its protein is CASSQRTSASYEQYF.

The chain has TRBV4-3 and TRBJ2-3; a possible D gene is TRBD1 (7 bases). This CDR3 is built from 16 residues. Germline V CDR1 and CDR2: LGHNA, YSLEER. V was cut by 1 base and J by 1 base, with 12 bases left in between. This CDR3 is CASSQGSRGGTDTQYF. DNA for the CDR3: TGCGCCAGCAGCCAAGGCAGCAGGGGGGGCACAGATACGCAGTATTTT.

This chain uses TRBV6-6 with TRBJ2-2, with D hard to call. The CDR3 consists of 14 residues. V was cut by 3 bases and J by 2 bases, with 7 bases left in between. Germline V lookup: CDR1 MNHNY, CDR2 SVGAGI (reference sequence). The chain's CDR3 is CASSYGFNTGELFF. CDR3 coding DNA: TGTGCCAGCAGTTATGGCTTCAACACCGGGGAGCTGTTTTTT.

The gene calls are TRBV7-8 and TRBJ2-7, with TRBD2 identical over 10 bases. This CDR3 is built from 16 residues. Germline lookup yields CDR1 SGHVS and CDR2 FQNEAQ. Germline trimming cut 0 bases from V and 5 bases from J; bases unmatched to any gene: 7. The CDR3: CASSLAELAGDNEQYF. The CDR3 nucleotides read TGTGCCAGCAGCTTAGCGGAGCTAGCGGGAGACAACGAGCAGTACTTC. Full variable domain (remainder filled in from reference TRBV7-8 and TRBJ2-7): GAGVSQSPRYKVAKRGQDVALRCDPISGHVSLFWYQQALGQGPEFLTYFQNEAQLDKSGLPSDRFFAERPEGSVSTLKIQRTQQEDSAVYLCASSLAELAGDNEQYFGPGTRLTVT.

The CDR3 nucleotides are TGTGCCAGCAGCTTAAGACTGCAGTCCTACAATGAGCAGTTCTTC. It is translated as CASSLRLQSYNEQFF. The chain links TRBV11-2 to TRBJ2-1; D gene ambiguous. Germline CDR1 reads SGHAT; CDR2 reads FQNNGV. V lost 2 bases and J lost 1, with 9 bases in between. The CDR3 has 15 residues.

J is TRBJ2-5 and V is TRBV27, with D uncertain. The CDR3 spans 13 residues. Between the trimmed V and J ends, which lost 4 bases and 5 bases, there was a span of 11 bases. CDR1 is MNHEY, CDR2 SMNVEV, per germline (reference sequence). CDR3 loop: CASSYSMGETQYF. The CDR3 nucleotides read TGTGCCAGCAGTTACTCCATGGGGGAGACCCAGTACTTC.

This chain links TRBV5-1 with TRBJ2-5, with a tentative D call TRBD2 (6 bases). The CDR3 extends over 17 amino acids. The V gene lost 0 bases and the J gene lost 3 bases, with 18 bases spanning the gap. Per germline, CDR1 SGHRS and CDR2 YFSETQ. CDR3 amino acids: CASSLVSGESTKETQYF. CDR3 sequence (DNA): TGCGCCAGCAGCTTGGTATCGGGAGAGTCCACCAAAGAGACCCAGTACTTC.